The 29 T cell receptor beta chains in this list originate from one sample, sequenced in a study of OX40 agonist ivuxolimab in advanced cancers. The assay was immunoSEQ multiplex PCR, and TCRdb's table has in-frame clones only and misses some. Altogether 65,000 to 70,000 clones are present, roughly 90% being singletons, with the ten largest covering 0.25% to 0.3%. Sequencing used CD4+ or CD8+ T cells sorted from blood, obtained in a trial of the OX40 agonist ivuxolimab. These receptors were taken from an adult with an advanced solid tumor such as melanoma, head and neck, liver or kidney cancer.

This clone is medium-sized (0.01 to 0.1%) within its sample. V and J are TRBV9 and TRBJ1-1; D perhaps matches TRBD1 (6 bases). From germline, CDR1 is SGDLS and CDR2 YYNGEE. The V end lost 0 bases, the J end lost 4 bases, and 10 bases lay between the germline ends. CDR3 length: 14 amino acids. The CDR3 sequence is CASSVAGDGTEAFF. The CDR3 DNA reads TGTGCCAGCAGCGTAGCAGGGGACGGCACTGAAGCTTTCTTT.

The J gene is TRBJ2-3, the V gene TRBV7-9, with TRBD1 identical over 10 bases. This CDR3 has 13 residues. With V trimmed by 0 bases and J by 10 bases, 1 base remained unmatched. Germline loops: CDR1 SEHNR, CDR2 FQNEAQ (reference sequence). The CDR3 DNA sequence: TGTGCCAGCAGCTTAGCGGGACAGGGGTCGCAGTATTTT. It yields the protein CASSLAGQGSQYF.

V gene TRBV6-6 combines with J gene TRBJ2-7; D call uncertain. Per the germline V gene, CDR1 is MNHNY and CDR2 is SVGAGI (reference sequence). V dropped 10 bases and J dropped 4 bases, with 17 bases sitting between them. This CDR3 is built from 13 residues. The CDR3 DNA follows: TGTGCCATCCTATTCAGTTTGGGGTACGAGCAGTACTTC. It encodes CAILFSLGYEQYF.

J is TRBJ1-3 and V is TRBV6-5; D ambiguous. The CDR3 is made up of 12 amino acids. V lost 6 bases to trimming and J lost 0 bases, with 3 bases between them. The V gene's germline CDR1 is MNHEY and CDR2 SVGAGI. Here the CDR3 reads CASRTSGNTIYF. DNA for the CDR3: TGTGCCAGCAGGACCTCTGGAAACACCATATATTTT.

Comment on this clone: A junction end diverges from the germline sequence, so it may reflect a read error. The chain couples TRBV7-7 to TRBJ2-1, with 11 bases lining up with TRBD2. The germline CDR1 and CDR2 sequences are SSHAT and FNYEAQ (reference sequence). The CDR3 runs 15 residues. Here the CDR3 DNA reads TGTGCTAGCAGCCCACTAGCGGGAGCCTTCAATGAGCAGTTCTTC. It codes for CASSPLAGAFNEQFF. The full variable domain, completed using reference TRBV7-7 and TRBJ2-1, is GAGVSQSPRYKVTKRGQDVTLRCDPISSHATLYWYQQALGQGPEFLTYFNYEAQPDKSGLPSDRFSAERPEGSISTLTIQRTEQRDSAMYRCASSPLAGAFNEQFFGPGTRLTVL.

DNA of the CDR3: TGCGCCAGCAGCCCTCCGGGACTGGCCATGATCAATGAGCAGTTCTTC. Its translation is CASSPPGLAMINEQFF. The chain links TRBV10-2 to TRBJ2-1; possible D gene TRBD2, 6 bases. Deletions cut 6 bases from V and 6 bases from J, with 21 bases between. Germline V gene data show CDR1 as WSHSY and CDR2 as SAAADI. The CDR3 contains 16 residues.

This chain connects TRBV19 to TRBJ1-1; D not resolved. The CDR3 is 15 residues long. Trimming removed 2 bases at V and 5 bases at J, with 15 bases between. Germline CDR1 and CDR2: LNHDA and SQIVND (reference sequence). The chain's CDR3 is CASSINYGSGTEAFF. The CDR3 DNA reads as TGTGCCAGTAGTATAAACTACGGGTCGGGAACTGAAGCTTTCTTT.

This chain uses TRBV29-1 with TRBJ2-1; 8 nucleotides match TRBD2. Per germline, CDR1 SQVTM and CDR2 ANQGSEA. V lost 8 bases and J lost 10; bases outside the gene matches: 4. CDR3 length: 10 residues. This CDR3 is CSTASGEQFF. Written as DNA, the CDR3 is TGCAGCACCGCTAGCGGGGAGCAGTTCTTC.

The J gene is TRBJ2-5, the V gene TRBV7-9, with 13 bases fitting TRBD2. Germline V gives CDR1 SEHNR, CDR2 FQNEAQ (reference sequence). V gave up 6 bases and J gave up 0 bases; unmatched junction bases: 4. CDR3 length: 16 residues. Here the CDR3 reads CASRSGTSGNQETQYF. DNA for the CDR3: TGTGCCAGCAGGTCCGGGACTAGCGGGAACCAAGAGACCCAGTACTTC.

The chain is built from TRBV5-4 and TRBJ2-1; 10 bases line up with TRBD2. CDR1 is SGHNT and CDR2 is YYREEE in the germline V gene (reference sequence). The CDR3 contains 15 residues. V lost 5 bases, J lost 3 bases, and 5 bases stayed unmatched. Here the CDR3 DNA reads TGTGCCAGCAGGAGAACTAGCGGGGTCTACAATGAGCAGTTCTTC. Translated: CASRRTSGVYNEQFF.

The chain uses TRBV2 and TRBJ2-7; perhaps TRBD1 as D (5 bases). Trimming pared 6 bases from V and 3 bases from J, leaving 15 bases between. Germline V lookup: CDR1 SNHLY, CDR2 FYNNEI. The CDR3 contains 14 residues. Here the CDR3 reads CASRDTGSSYEQYF. The CDR3, as DNA: TGTGCCAGCAGGGACACCGGTTCGAGCTACGAGCAGTACTTC.

V usage is TRBV11-2 and J usage is TRBJ2-1; 8 bases agree with TRBD2. Germline V gives CDR1 SGHAT, CDR2 FQNNGV. V lost 2 bases and J lost 7; bases outside the gene matches: 10. The CDR3 has 16 residues. This CDR3 is CASSLTGLGLKNEQFF. The CDR3 region has the DNA TGTGCCAGCAGCTTAACGGGACTAGGTTTGAAGAATGAGCAGTTCTTC.

This chain uses TRBV19 with TRBJ2-5; D possibly corresponds to TRBD2 (5 bases). This CDR3 comprises 13 residues. Between the trimmed V and J ends, which lost 6 bases and 0 bases, there was a span of 8 bases. The germline V gene encodes CDR1 LNHDA and CDR2 SQIVND (reference sequence). As DNA, the CDR3 is TGTGCCAGTAGCTCGGGGTACCAAGAGACCCAGTACTTC. Amino acid sequence: CASSSGYQETQYF.

The CDR3: CASSLGPGRSNQPQHF. CDR3 nucleotides: TGTGCCAGTAGCCTAGGTCCGGGGCGGAGCAATCAGCCCCAGCATTTT. J is TRBJ1-5 and V is TRBV19, with D perhaps matching TRBD1 (5 bases). Trimming removed 6 bases at V and 1 base at J, with 16 bases between. Per the germline V gene, CDR1 is LNHDA and CDR2 is SQIVND (reference sequence). This CDR3 is built from 16 residues.

The V and J genes are TRBV5-4 and TRBJ2-5; D unresolved. CDR1 and CDR2 from the germline V gene are SGHNT and YYREEE (reference sequence). The CDR3 runs to 15 residues. Trimming cost V 0 bases and J 1 base, with 10 bases left between them. CDR3 nucleotide sequence: TGTGCCAGCAGCTTGGCCGGTCTTTCCCAAGAGACCCAGTACTTC. It codes for CASSLAGLSQETQYF.

The chain couples TRBV6-1 to TRBJ1-1; unclear D gene. The CDR3 is 11 amino acids. CDR1 and CDR2 (germline): MNHNS, SASEGT. V lost 3 bases and J lost 10, with 9 bases in between. CDR3 coding DNA: TGTGCCAGCAGTGAGCGGCTGCTAGCTTTCTTT. Residues: CASSERLLAFF.

J is TRBJ1-2 and V is TRBV15; D not resolved. There are 15 residues in the CDR3. V was clipped by 1 base and J by 4 bases, with 13 bases between them. CDR1 and CDR2 (germline): LNHNV, YYDKDF (reference sequence). The CDR3 loop is CATSRGGVGPYGYTF. The DNA for the CDR3 is TGTGCCACCAGCAGAGGGGGTGTTGGGCCCTATGGCTACACCTTC.

V gene TRBV7-3 combines with J gene TRBJ2-1; 9 bases agree with TRBD2. V was clipped by 4 bases and J by 8 bases; unmatched bases: 9. Germline V gives CDR1 SGHTA, CDR2 FQGTGA. This CDR3 region has 15 residues. The CDR3 region is CASSSTSGQGYEQFF. The CDR3 DNA sequence: TGTGCCAGCAGCTCGACTAGCGGCCAGGGGTATGAGCAGTTCTTC.

The CDR3 region has the DNA TGTGCCAGCAGTTGCAGTGCTCGGGGGTGTGAGCAGTTCTTC. Protein product: CASSCSARGCEQFF. The chain links TRBV28 to TRBJ2-1, with a tentative D call TRBD2 (6 bases). CDR1 is MDHEN, CDR2 SYDVKM, per germline. V lost 4 bases and J lost 9, with 16 bases in between. CDR3 length: 14 amino acids. The full variable domain, its missing parts supplied by reference TRBV28 and TRBJ2-1, is DVKVTQSSRYLVKRTGEKVFLECVQDMDHENMFWYRQDPGLGLRLIYFSYDVKMKEKGDIPEGYSVSREKKERFSLILESASTNQTSMYLCASSCSARGCEQFFGPGTRLTVL.

The genes are TRBV10-1 and TRBJ2-1; maybe TRBD1 (6 bases). Germline values: CDR1 WNHNN, CDR2 SYGVQD (reference sequence). Trimming pared 0 bases from V and 3 bases from J, leaving 9 bases between. The length of the CDR3 is 15 residues. The CDR3 loop reads CASSESPGVYNEQFF. CDR3 nucleotides: TGCGCCAGCAGTGAGTCTCCAGGGGTCTACAATGAGCAGTTCTTC.

CDR3 protein: CASPPGLDQETQYF. The DNA for the CDR3 is TGTGCCAGCCCCCCTGGGCTAGACCAAGAGACCCAGTACTTC. V is TRBV5-8 and J is TRBJ2-5, with D unclear. Trimming took off 7 bases at V and 0 bases at J, with 13 bases between the two ends. This CDR3 has 14 residues. Per the germline V gene, CDR1 is SGHTS and CDR2 is YDEGEE.

The chain joins TRBV6-1 to TRBJ1-3, with TRBD1 as a possible D gene (5 bases). V lost 4 bases and J 0 bases, leaving 13 bases between the germline ends. The CDR3 has 16 amino acids. CDR1 is MNHNS, CDR2 SASEGT, per germline. The CDR3 is CASSAAGGFSGNTIYF. CDR3 DNA: TGTGCCAGCAGTGCGGCGGGGGGATTCTCTGGAAACACCATATATTTT.

The J gene is TRBJ2-1, the V gene TRBV6-1; weak D call: TRBD2 (5 bases). Trimming shortened V by 7 bases and J by 4 bases, and 17 bases separated the two germline ends. Germline CDR1 is MNHNS and CDR2 is SASEGT. The CDR3 runs 15 residues. The CDR3 nucleotides read TGTGCCAGCACCGAGGGCCCTGGCGGATACAATGAGCAGTTCTTC. This codes for CASTEGPGGYNEQFF.

This chain joins TRBV28 and TRBJ1-2, with D hard to call. Trimming removed 6 bases from V and 10 bases from J, with 12 bases in between. Germline V gene sequence: CDR1 MDHEN, CDR2 SYDVKM. This CDR3 is built from 11 residues. The CDR3 sequence is CASRADLDYTF. The CDR3 DNA sequence: TGTGCCAGCAGGGCCGATTTGGACTACACCTTC.

This chain links TRBV7-8 with TRBJ1-5, with TRBD1 matching over 10 bases. V lost 5 bases and J lost 0; bases outside the gene matches: 4. Per germline, CDR1 SGHVS and CDR2 FQNEAQ. This CDR3 spans 16 amino acids. Here the CDR3 DNA reads TGTGCCAGCAGCACGGGGACAGGGGTTAGCAATCAGCCCCAGCATTTT. Amino acids: CASSTGTGVSNQPQHF.

The genes are TRBV29-1 and TRBJ2-3; 7 bases agree with TRBD2. J gave up 6 bases and V 8 bases, and 14 bases lay outside the gene matches. CDR3 length: 14 residues. Germline V gene lookup returns CDR1 SQVTM and CDR2 ANQGSEA. CDR3 sequence (DNA): TGCAGCTCGAAAGGCGGGAGCGGTGCCGATACGCAGTATTTT. Amino acids: CSSKGGSGADTQYF.

CDR3 DNA sequence: TGTGCCACCAGCAGCGCCCGCGGGGGGACCGGGGAGCTGTTTTTT. It specifies CATSSARGGTGELFF. The chain has TRBV15 and TRBJ2-2; 8 bases map to TRBD2. Germline loops: CDR1 LNHNV, CDR2 YYDKDF (reference sequence). Trimming removed 3 bases from V and 5 bases from J; junction bases left unmatched: 5. This CDR3 spans 15 amino acids.

The CDR3 DNA is TGTGCCAGCAGCCCCGAGCCGAGGATGGGGAGGGCCCTTAGGAATGAGCAGTTCTTC. It codes for CASSPEPRMGRALRNEQFF. V gene TRBV9 combines with J gene TRBJ2-1, with 7 bases fitting TRBD2. Germline V CDR1 and CDR2: SGDLS, YYNGEE. The CDR3 is 19 residues long. J lost 7 bases, V lost 4 bases, and 23 bases had no gene match.

This chain links TRBV5-1 with TRBJ2-3; the D is unclear. Germline CDR1 and CDR2: SGHRS and YFSETQ. V shed 0 bases and J shed 0 bases, with 8 bases lying between them. The CDR3 runs 15 residues. The CDR3 reads CASSLAATSTDTQYF. The CDR3, as DNA: TGCGCCAGCAGCTTGGCGGCCACTAGCACAGATACGCAGTATTTT.